This entry lists 2 T cell receptor beta chains sequenced from one sample in a study of a mutant IDH1 vaccine in newly diagnosed glioma. Sequencing was performed with immunoSEQ multiplex PCR; in TCRdb, only in-frame clones are kept and a portion is missing. The table lists around 36,000 clones, roughly nine tenths of them singletons, with roughly 2.8% in the top ten. Their specific antigens are unknown. Regarding time point: week 5, during vaccination. A single vaccine dose contained 300 ug of mutant IDH1 20-mer peptide, and topical imiquimod was used with it. This specimen was PBMCs, taken from a glioma patient whose treatment included an IDH1 peptide vaccine. These receptors originate from a man aged 50 to 60 with glioma.

The chain couples TRBV5-6 to TRBJ1-2, with D possibly being TRBD1 (6 bases). This CDR3 is 14 amino acids long. V was clipped by 3 bases and J by 8 bases, with 17 bases between them. Germline V gives CDR1 SGHDT, CDR2 YYEEEE. The CDR3 sequence is CASSSLTGPKGYTF. CDR3 sequence (DNA): TGTGCCAGCAGCTCGCTGACAGGCCCTAAGGGCTACACCTTC.

This clone was found once. The CDR3 DNA sequence: TGTGCCAGTAGGGAGGAAGGCTACGAGCAGTACTTC. Encoded protein: CASREEGYEQYF. The chain employs TRBV19 and TRBJ2-7; D may be TRBD2 (5 bases). This CDR3 spans 12 amino acids. Trimming took off 6 bases at V and 3 bases at J, with 9 bases between the two ends. CDR1 and CDR2 (germline): LNHDA, SQIVND (reference sequence).